The next 20 T cell receptor beta chains were all read from a single sample in a study of cytomegalovirus exposure and HLA in healthy donors. Primers included in the PCR were 60 Vbeta and 13 Jbeta primers. Assay used: immunoSEQ multiplex PCR; TCRdb lists only in-frame clones, some missing. This table has approximately 150,000 clones, about a tenth appearing once. Specimen: PBMCs. These receptors all come from a male donor in good health and CMV-seronegative.

This clone occurred a few times. This chain joins TRBV28 and TRBJ1-4; a possible D gene is TRBD1 (5 bases). The CDR3 runs to 13 residues. V was trimmed by 2 bases and J by 6 bases, leaving 7 bases between them. Germline V CDR1 and CDR2: MDHEN, SYDVKM. The CDR3 bases are TGTGCCAGCAGTTTAGGCAGGGATGAAAAACTGTTTTTT. Amino acids: CASSLGRDEKLFF.

J is TRBJ1-1 and V is TRBV9; D is unresolved. The CDR3 is 13 amino acids. Germline V gene lookup returns CDR1 SGDLS and CDR2 YYNGEE. Between the trimmed V and J ends, which lost 3 bases and 0 bases, there was a span of 6 bases. CDR3 protein: CASSAAMNTEAFF. In DNA form, the CDR3 reads TGTGCCAGCAGCGCAGCGATGAACACTGAAGCTTTCTTT.

This chain joins TRBV5-4 and TRBJ1-3; the match to TRBD1 covers 7 bases. The trim removed 0 bases at V and 4 bases at J, leaving 7 bases unmatched. This CDR3 has 16 residues. From germline, CDR1 is SGHNT and CDR2 YYREEE (reference sequence). CDR3 sequence (DNA): TGTGCCAGCAGCTTGGAAGGGACAGACCCGGGAAACACCATATATTTT. This gives the protein CASSLEGTDPGNTIYF.

The gene calls are TRBV5-6 and TRBJ1-5; 8 bases are a match to TRBD1. V gave up 3 bases and J gave up 7 bases; unmatched junction bases: 6. The germline gives CDR1 SGHDT, CDR2 YYEEEE. CDR3 length: 14 residues. The CDR3 sequence is CASSSQGAVQPQHF. The DNA for the CDR3 is TGTGCCAGCAGCTCCCAGGGGGCCGTCCAGCCCCAGCATTTT.

The rearrangement joins TRBV7-9 to TRBJ1-5; TRBD1 aligns across 8 bases. Germline V CDR1 and CDR2: SEHNR, FQNEAQ (reference sequence). V dropped 5 bases and J dropped 6; count of bases not matched to a gene: 6. The CDR3 spans 14 residues. The CDR3 sequence is CASSKGTGFQPQHF. Here the CDR3 DNA reads TGTGCCAGCAGCAAAGGGACAGGCTTTCAGCCCCAGCATTTT.

This chain connects TRBV7-9 to TRBJ2-7; tentative D call: TRBD1 (6 bases). The CDR3 contains 12 residues. V lost 2 bases and J lost 7, with 9 bases in between. Germline V gene sequence: CDR1 SEHNR, CDR2 FQNEAQ (reference sequence). CDR3 sequence: CASSLSTGEQYF. CDR3 in DNA: TGTGCCAGCAGCTTATCGACAGGAGAGCAGTACTTC.

This clone has more than one count but fewer than ten. The chain uses TRBV6-1 and TRBJ1-5, with 8 bases that match TRBD1. Unmatched junction bases numbered 10, after V lost 4 bases and J lost 5 bases. This CDR3 is built from 16 residues. Germline V gene lookup returns CDR1 MNHNS and CDR2 SASEGT. The CDR3 loop reads CASSVLRGPSDQPQHF. The DNA for the CDR3 is TGTGCCAGCAGTGTCCTCAGGGGGCCCAGCGATCAGCCCCAGCATTTT.

This clone has just a few counts. The chain joins TRBV6-5 to TRBJ1-1; TRBD1 is a possible D gene (5 bases). CDR1 and CDR2 from the germline V gene are MNHEY and SVGAGI. The ends were cut back, 0 bases at V and 10 bases at J, with 6 bases in the middle. The CDR3 contains 11 residues. The CDR3 bases are TGTGCCAGCAGTTACTCCGGGGGAGCTTTCTTT. Protein: CASSYSGGAFF.

V and J are TRBV5-6 and TRBJ1-1; possibly TRBD1 for D (5 bases). The germline gives CDR1 SGHDT, CDR2 YYEEEE. This CDR3 contains 13 residues. Trimming pared 4 bases from V and 10 bases from J, leaving 17 bases between. CDR3 nucleotides: TGTGCCAGCAGCCCTTGGGGGGTGACGCGAGCTTTCTTT. Amino acid sequence: CASSPWGVTRAFF.

The chain couples TRBV11-2 to TRBJ1-4; no reliable D call. Trimming removed 5 bases from V and 5 bases from J, with 12 bases in between. The CDR3 length is 14 residues. Germline V gene data show CDR1 as SGHAT and CDR2 as FQNNGV. The CDR3 here is CASSPRIVNEKLFF. In DNA form, the CDR3 reads TGTGCCAGCAGCCCTAGGATAGTGAATGAAAAACTGTTTTTT.

The rearrangement joins TRBV28 to TRBJ1-2; D ambiguous. CDR1 and CDR2 (germline): MDHEN, SYDVKM. The V gene lost 8 bases and the J gene lost 4 bases, with 5 bases spanning the gap. The CDR3 extends over 10 amino acids. CDR3 DNA sequence: TGTGCCAGCGGGAGCTATGGCTACACCTTC. Protein: CASGSYGYTF.

The chain uses TRBV5-1 and TRBJ2-7; 8 bases match TRBD1. Per germline, CDR1 SGHRS and CDR2 YFSETQ. V dropped 3 bases and J dropped 1; count of bases not matched to a gene: 0. The CDR3 contains 13 residues. The CDR3 spells CASSWTGSYEQYF. The CDR3 DNA sequence: TGCGCCAGCAGCTGGACAGGGTCCTACGAGCAGTACTTC.

This clone appeared a few times. The rearrangement uses TRBV10-3 and TRBJ1-5; TRBD1 agrees at 10 bases. Germline assignment: CDR1 ENHRY and CDR2 SYGVKD. The J segment lost 4 bases and the V segment lost 4 bases, leaving 13 bases of the junction unmatched. The CDR3 has 18 amino acids. CDR3 sequence reads: CAISAGQGGVGTNQPQHF. The CDR3 bases are TGTGCCATCAGTGCCGGACAGGGGGGGGTCGGGACTAATCAGCCCCAGCATTTT.

This clone was found a few times. The chain recombines TRBV19 with TRBJ1-5; 11 nucleotides match TRBD1. This CDR3 spans 19 amino acids. The V gene end was trimmed by 5 bases and the J gene end by 0 bases; junction bases not matched to a gene: 12. The germline CDR1 and CDR2 sequences are LNHDA and SQIVND (reference sequence). The DNA of the CDR3 is TGTGCCAGTAGTGGACAGGGGGCTACTCTCCTAAATAGCAATCAGCCCCAGCATTTT. This encodes CASSGQGATLLNSNQPQHF. Combining the CDR3 with reference TRBV19 and TRBJ1-5 gives the whole variable domain DGGITQSPKYLFRKEGQNVTLSCEQNLNHDAMYWYRQDPGQGLRLIYYSQIVNDFQKGDIAEGYSVSREKKESFPLTVTSAQKNPTAFYLCASSGQGATLLNSNQPQHFGDGTRLSIL.

This clone was counted only a few times. The V gene is TRBV28, the J gene TRBJ1-2; 8 bases agree with TRBD1. The junction had 10 bases not matched to a gene; V was cut back by 6 bases and J by 1 base. Looked up from germline, CDR1 is MDHEN and CDR2 is SYDVKM. The CDR3 covers 16 residues. The CDR3 DNA reads as TGTGCCAGCAGGACCCCCGGACAGGGTTTTAACTATGGCTACACCTTC. As protein: CASRTPGQGFNYGYTF.

The sample holds a few counts of this clone. The chain couples TRBV7-9 to TRBJ2-2; D uncertain. The CDR3 loop spans 12 amino acids. Between the trimmed V and J ends, which lost 3 bases and 7 bases, there was a span of 6 bases. The germline V gene encodes CDR1 SEHNR and CDR2 FQNEAQ (reference sequence). CDR3 sequence (DNA): TGTGCCAGCAGCTTCCAGTTCGGGGAGCTGTTTTTT. The encoded protein is CASSFQFGELFF. Full variable domain (missing parts from reference TRBV7-9 and TRBJ2-2): DTGVSQNPRHKITKRGQNVTFRCDPISEHNRLYWYRQTLGQGPEFLTYFQNEAQLEKSRLLSDRFSAERPKGSFSTLEIQRTEQGDSAMYLCASSFQFGELFFGEGSRLTVL.

This clone has more than one count but fewer than ten. The rearrangement joins TRBV5-6 to TRBJ2-2; 7 bases align to TRBD1. This CDR3 contains 15 residues. J was trimmed by 6 bases and V by 2 bases; bases with no gene match: 7. Germline CDR1 and CDR2: SGHDT and YYEEEE. CDR3 region: CASSFRDSPAGELFF. The CDR3 DNA follows: TGTGCCAGCAGCTTCCGGGACAGCCCCGCCGGGGAGCTGTTTTTT.

Here the CDR3 reads CASSPRGGGGTDTQYF. The CDR3 bases are TGTGCCAGCAGCCCACGGGGGGGCGGGGGCACAGATACGCAGTATTTT. The chain is built from TRBV7-2 and TRBJ2-3; 8 bases fit TRBD2. Germline assignment: CDR1 SGHTA and CDR2 FQGNSA. With V trimmed by 5 bases and J by 1 base, 8 bases remained unmatched. The CDR3 has 16 amino acids.

This rearrangement joins TRBV4-2 to TRBJ1-4; D gene uncertain. V lost 2 bases and J 8 bases, leaving 9 bases between the germline ends. CDR3 size: 13 residues. CDR1 is LGHNA, CDR2 YNFKEQ, per germline. In nucleotides, the CDR3 is TGTGCCAGCAGCCAACGAGGTGGGGAAAAACTGTTTTTT. Its protein is CASSQRGGEKLFF.

J is TRBJ1-5 and V is TRBV10-3; a possible D gene is TRBD1 (5 bases). This CDR3 spans 13 amino acids. The V gene's germline CDR1 is ENHRY and CDR2 SYGVKD. V was shortened by 10 bases and J by 5 bases, with 15 bases between the two germline ends. This CDR3 reads CATSPGLDQPQHF. The CDR3 DNA reads as TGTGCCACCTCCCCAGGGTTGGATCAGCCCCAGCATTTT.